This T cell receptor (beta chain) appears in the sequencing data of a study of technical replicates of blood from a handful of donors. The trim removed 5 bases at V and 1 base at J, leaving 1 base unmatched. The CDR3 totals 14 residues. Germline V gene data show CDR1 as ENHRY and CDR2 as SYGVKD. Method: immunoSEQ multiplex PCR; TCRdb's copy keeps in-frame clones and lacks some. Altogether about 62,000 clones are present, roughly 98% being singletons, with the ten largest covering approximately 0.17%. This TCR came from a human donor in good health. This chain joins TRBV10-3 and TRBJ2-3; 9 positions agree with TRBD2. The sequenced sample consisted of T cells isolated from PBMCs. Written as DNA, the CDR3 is TGTGCCATCAGTCGGACTAGCGGCACAGATACGCAGTATTTT. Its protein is CAISRTSGTDTQYF.